A single sample gave rise to the 28 T cell receptor beta chains below, sequenced in a study of cytomegalovirus exposure and HLA in healthy donors. Use of 60 Vbeta and 13 Jbeta primers characterized the PCR. The repertoire was sequenced with immunoSEQ multiplex PCR; TCRdb's copy has only in-frame clones and lacks some. Of 180,000 or so clones in the sample, about four fifths were seen once. Sequenced: PBMCs. The receptors were gathered from a woman aged 25 to 39 in good health and CMV-seronegative.

The J gene is TRBJ2-7, the V gene TRBV7-2; 8 bases map to TRBD1. The V and J ends lost 3 bases and 6 bases, in that order; junction bases with no gene match: 7. The CDR3 has 14 amino acids. Germline CDR1 SGHTA, CDR2 FQGNSA. CDR3 region: CASSLDRVVGEQYF. The CDR3 DNA follows: TGTGCCAGCAGCTTGGACAGGGTGGTGGGCGAGCAGTACTTC.

The rearrangement uses TRBV6-1 and TRBJ2-7; TRBD1 agrees at 9 bases. The CDR3 extends over 13 amino acids. In germline, CDR1 is MNHNS, CDR2 SASEGT. After removal of 4 bases from V and 3 bases from J, the junction contained 1 base not matched to a gene. In DNA, the CDR3 is TGTGCCAGCAGTGCGACAGGGGGCTACGAGCAGTACTTC. Translated: CASSATGGYEQYF.

The V and J genes are TRBV30 and TRBJ1-5; no definite D call. The CDR3 loop spans 12 amino acids. Germline assignment: CDR1 GTSNPN and CDR2 SVGIG (reference sequence). Trimming stripped 3 bases from V and 0 bases from J, with 3 bases between. CDR3 protein: CAWSNSNQPQHF. The CDR3 DNA is TGTGCCTGGAGCAATAGCAATCAGCCCCAGCATTTT.

This sequence joins TRBV18 and TRBJ1-5, with D perhaps matching TRBD1 (5 bases). The germline V gene encodes CDR1 KGHSH and CDR2 LQKENI. The CDR3 totals 14 residues. V gave up 2 bases and J gave up 1 base, with 6 bases separating them. CDR3 coding DNA: TGTGCCAGCTCACCAGGACAAAGCAATCAGCCCCAGCATTTT. This codes for CASSPGQSNQPQHF.

This rearrangement joins TRBV2 to TRBJ2-2; 9 bases are a match to TRBD1. The CDR3 has 16 residues. V lost 10 bases to trimming and J lost 2 bases; unmatched junction nucleotides: 11. Germline V gene sequence: CDR1 SNHLY, CDR2 FYNNEI. The CDR3 bases are TGTGCCAACACTTGGGACAGGGCCGGCAACACCGGGGAGCTGTTTTTT. It translates to CANTWDRAGNTGELFF. Using reference TRBV2 and TRBJ2-2 for the parts outside the CDR3, the full variable domain is EPEVTQTPSHQVTQMGQEVILRCVPISNHLYFYWYRQILGQKVEFLVSFYNNEISEKSEIFDDQFSVERPDGSNFTLKIRSTKLEDSAMYFCANTWDRAGNTGELFFGEGSRLTVL.

The chain links TRBV5-1 to TRBJ2-3, with TRBD2 identical over 12 bases. Germline V CDR1 and CDR2: SGHRS, YFSETQ. The CDR3 has 15 residues. V gave up 4 bases and J gave up 12 bases; unmatched junction bases: 12. This chain's CDR3 is CASSLGLAGYRYQYF. The CDR3 DNA sequence: TGCGCCAGCAGCCTAGGACTAGCGGGGTACAGATACCAGTATTTT.

The V gene is TRBV5-1, the J gene TRBJ2-1; 14 nucleotides match TRBD2. The V gene end was trimmed by 3 bases and the J gene end by 9 bases; junction bases not matched to a gene: 8. CDR1 and CDR2 (germline): SGHRS, YFSETQ. This CDR3 is built from 16 residues. CDR3 residues: CASSSRTSGGTGEQFF. DNA of the CDR3: TGCGCCAGCAGCTCACGGACTAGCGGGGGGACGGGTGAGCAGTTCTTC.

The chain joins TRBV15 to TRBJ2-5, with TRBD2 matching 9 bases. The trim removed 0 bases at V and 7 bases at J, leaving 0 bases unmatched. This CDR3 is 13 amino acids long. Per the germline V gene, CDR1 is LNHNV and CDR2 is YYDKDF (reference sequence). The CDR3 DNA reads as TGTGCCACCAGCAGAGAAGCGGGGGGGACCCAGTACTTC. Its translation: CATSREAGGTQYF.

The rearrangement uses TRBV6-5 and TRBJ2-2; D is undetermined. This CDR3 spans 14 amino acids. Looked up from germline, CDR1 is MNHEY and CDR2 is SVGAGI. Between the trimmed V and J ends, which lost 2 bases and 3 bases, there was a span of 7 bases. CDR3 nucleotide sequence: TGTGCCAGCAGTTACGGGCAAGACACCGGGGAGCTGTTTTTT. This translates into CASSYGQDTGELFF.

This clone appeared a single time. The CDR3 nucleotides read TGCGCCAGCTTAGCGGGACTTAATTCACCCCTCCACTTT. It specifies CASLAGLNSPLHF. V and J are TRBV10-2 and TRBJ1-6; D might be TRBD1 (5 bases). There are 13 residues in the CDR3. Trimming shortened V by 8 bases and J by 6 bases, and 11 bases separated the two germline ends. The germline gives CDR1 WSHSY, CDR2 SAAADI.

This chain connects TRBV2 to TRBJ2-3; D possibly corresponds to TRBD2 (6 bases). The ends were cut back, 6 bases at V and 3 bases at J, with 10 bases in the middle. CDR3 length: 13 residues. The germline CDR1 and CDR2 sequences are SNHLY and FYNNEI. The CDR3 is CASRGLLTDTQYF. As DNA, the CDR3 is TGTGCCAGCAGGGGACTTTTAACAGATACGCAGTATTTT.

J is TRBJ2-7 and V is TRBV29-1; no clear D gene. V was shortened by 0 bases and J by 3 bases, with 15 bases between the two germline ends. Germline V gene data show CDR1 as SQVTM and CDR2 as ANQGSEA. The CDR3 sequence is 15 residues long. DNA of the CDR3: TGCAGCGTTGAAGAACGTGGGCTGGAACGCTACGAGCAGTACTTC. Translation gives CSVEERGLERYEQYF.

This chain uses TRBV19 with TRBJ1-1; 10 nucleotides align to TRBD1. Trimming at V came to 5 bases and at J to 0 bases, leaving 6 bases not matched to a gene. This CDR3 has 16 amino acids. The germline V gene has CDR1 LNHDA and CDR2 SQIVND (reference sequence). CDR3 bases: TGTGCCAGTAGTTGGGACAGGGGCTTCATGAACACTGAAGCTTTCTTT. Translated, it gives CASSWDRGFMNTEAFF.

This chain links TRBV6-1 with TRBJ2-7; D is undetermined. Germline assignment: CDR1 MNHNS and CDR2 SASEGT. The CDR3 is 9 amino acids. Deletions cut 6 bases from V and 6 bases from J, with 3 bases between. CDR3 sequence: CASSREQYF. CDR3 bases: TGTGCCAGCAGCCGCGAGCAGTACTTC.

The rearrangement links TRBV30 to TRBJ2-4; 8 bases agree with TRBD1. Looked up from germline, CDR1 is GTSNPN and CDR2 is SVGIG (reference sequence). J gave up 2 bases and V 2 bases, and 11 bases lay outside the gene matches. The CDR3 covers 17 residues. The CDR3 here is CAWSTTTGVLTKNIQYF. The CDR3 DNA follows: TGTGCCTGGAGTACGACGACAGGGGTCCTGACCAAAAACATTCAGTACTTC.

The chain couples TRBV29-1 to TRBJ2-7; 9 nucleotides line up with TRBD1. In germline, CDR1 is SQVTM, CDR2 ANQGSEA. This CDR3 is 14 amino acids long. Losses at the gene ends were 4 bases for V and 2 bases for J; bases not matched to a gene: 6. As DNA, the CDR3 is TGCAGCGTTGGTCGGGACAGGGCACCCTACGAGCAGTACTTC. Protein sequence: CSVGRDRAPYEQYF.

This clone was found a few times. The chain recombines TRBV28 with TRBJ1-2; the match to TRBD1 covers 7 bases. After removal of 6 bases from V and 6 bases from J, the junction contained 13 bases not matched to a gene. This CDR3 is built from 15 residues. Germline V gene data show CDR1 as MDHEN and CDR2 as SYDVKM. The CDR3 DNA follows: TGTGCCAGCAGCTCCGGGACAGCCTCGGTGGATGGCTACACCTTC. As protein: CASSSGTASVDGYTF.

The genes are TRBV12-5 and TRBJ1-1, with D possibly TRBD1 on 5 matching bases. The CDR3 covers 14 residues. V was clipped by 1 base and J by 11 bases, with 17 bases between them. Germline CDR1 and CDR2: LGHNT and FRNRAP. The CDR3 nucleotides are TGTGCTAGTGGTTTGGGGCGACAGATCCACCGGGCTTTCTTT. Amino acid sequence: CASGLGRQIHRAFF.

The genes are TRBV2 and TRBJ2-2, with D maybe TRBD2 (5 bases). Between the trimmed V and J ends, which lost 8 bases and 9 bases, there was a span of 16 bases. CDR3 length: 13 residues. Germline lookup yields CDR1 SNHLY and CDR2 FYNNEI. CDR3 DNA sequence: TGTGCCAGCCAGCTCAGGTTGACTAGGGAGCTGTTTTTT. This encodes CASQLRLTRELFF.

This chain uses TRBV10-1 with TRBJ2-5; D gene ambiguous. Germline CDR1 reads WNHNN; CDR2 reads SYGVQD (reference sequence). The ends were cut back, 10 bases at V and 1 base at J, with 16 bases in the middle. This CDR3 has 14 residues. The CDR3 loop is CANLTLDSQETQYF. DNA for the CDR3: TGCGCCAACCTAACCTTAGATTCCCAAGAGACCCAGTACTTC.

The rearrangement links TRBV29-1 to TRBJ2-7, with TRBD1 matching 8 bases. Germline CDR1 and CDR2: SQVTM and ANQGSEA. This CDR3 spans 12 amino acids. Trimming removed 6 bases from V and 4 bases from J; junction bases left unmatched: 5. In DNA form, the CDR3 reads TGCAGCGTCGGACAGGGAATATACGAGCAGTACTTC. Translated: CSVGQGIYEQYF.

This chain links TRBV5-1 with TRBJ2-3; D is unclear. The V gene's germline CDR1 is SGHRS and CDR2 YFSETQ. V was cut by 1 base and J by 6 bases, with 15 bases left in between. The CDR3 totals 15 residues. The CDR3 DNA reads TGCGCCAGCAGCTTGCACACATACCCCTTGGATACGCAGTATTTT. It is translated as CASSLHTYPLDTQYF.

The rearrangement links TRBV27 to TRBJ2-7, with D tentatively TRBD2 (5 bases). The V gene's germline CDR1 is MNHEY and CDR2 SMNVEV (reference sequence). CDR3 length: 14 amino acids. The germline V and J ends were trimmed by 1 base and 1 base, with 8 bases remaining between them. The CDR3 is CASSLFRGSYEQYF. CDR3 nucleotides: TGTGCCAGCAGTTTATTTCGGGGTTCCTACGAGCAGTACTTC.

The CDR3 sequence: CASSLGQGAGELFF. The CDR3 nucleotides are TGCGCCAGCAGCCTTGGACAGGGGGCCGGGGAGCTGTTTTTT. V and J are TRBV5-1 and TRBJ2-2; TRBD1 aligns across 10 bases. In germline, CDR1 is SGHRS, CDR2 YFSETQ. After removal of 4 bases from V and 6 bases from J, the junction contained 3 bases not matched to a gene. There are 14 residues in the CDR3. The entire variable domain, with the rest obtained from reference TRBV5-1 and TRBJ2-2, is as follows: KAGVTQTPRYLIKTRGQQVTLSCSPISGHRSVSWYQQTPGQGLQFLFEYFSETQRNKGNFPGRFSGRQFSNSRSEMNVSTLELGDSALYLCASSLGQGAGELFFGEGSRLTVL.

The rearrangement links TRBV29-1 to TRBJ2-5, with D possibly matching TRBD2 (6 bases). The CDR3 runs 12 residues. Germline assignment: CDR1 SQVTM and CDR2 ANQGSEA. The germline V and J ends were trimmed by 4 bases and 1 base, with 7 bases remaining between them. The CDR3 DNA reads TGCAGCGTTGGGGGACTCCAAGAGACCCAGTACTTC. Encoded protein: CSVGGLQETQYF.

This clone showed up just once. Written as DNA, the CDR3 is TGCGCCAGCAGCCTTGGGACTAGCAGCCTCACAGATACGCAGTATTTT. This translates into CASSLGTSSLTDTQYF. J is TRBJ2-3 and V is TRBV5-1, with 9 bases fitting TRBD2. The germline CDR1 and CDR2 sequences are SGHRS and YFSETQ. This CDR3 contains 16 residues. J gave up 2 bases and V 4 bases, and 8 bases lay outside the gene matches.

The chain has TRBV6-5 and TRBJ2-3, with unresolved D. V was shortened by 7 bases and J by 1 base, with 9 bases between the two germline ends. This CDR3 is 13 amino acids long. Germline assignment: CDR1 MNHEY and CDR2 SVGAGI. CDR3 coding DNA: TGTGCCAGCACAGCGTCGGGCACAGATACGCAGTATTTT. Its protein product is CASTASGTDTQYF.

The gene calls are TRBV5-1 and TRBJ2-7; 8 nucleotides line up with TRBD1. The length of the CDR3 is 14 residues. Germline V gene data show CDR1 as SGHRS and CDR2 as YFSETQ. V was clipped by 7 bases and J by 3 bases; unmatched bases: 9. CDR3 protein: CASAYRQGHYEQYF. In DNA, the CDR3 is TGCGCCAGCGCATACCGACAGGGGCACTACGAGCAGTACTTC. The full variable domain, in which reference TRBV5-1 and TRBJ2-7 provide the parts outside the CDR3, is KAGVTQTPRYLIKTRGQQVTLSCSPISGHRSVSWYQQTPGQGLQFLFEYFSETQRNKGNFPGRFSGRQFSNSRSEMNVSTLELGDSALYLCASAYRQGHYEQYFGPGTRLTVT.